The sequence of this TCR beta chain was determined in a study of response to subunit inactivated influenza vaccine. This clonotype was recorded once. No antigen is known for it. General observations from the study: There was a suggestion from the authors that each seasonal influenza vaccination recruits few new T cells.

TCRdb reprocessed the RT-PCR reads via MiXCR and lists one record per CDR3 protein. The sample shows hundreds of thousands of distinct CDR3 sequences, around a sixth of them seen only once. The V gene lost 4 bases and the J gene lost 6 bases, with 13 bases spanning the gap. The CDR3 sequence is 14 residues long. CDR1 is MNHEY, CDR2 SVGEGT, per germline. The sample in question was PBMCs from blood, obtained roughly 12 days after vaccination. This chain connects TRBV6-2 or TRBV6-3 to TRBJ1-5; maybe TRBD1 (6 bases). This TCR was sampled from a man aged 50 to 59 who received an inactivated influenza vaccine. CDR3 in DNA: TGTGCCAGCAGTTTCCTGGGGGGCACTCAGCCCCAGCATTTT. It translates to CASSFLGGTQPQHF.